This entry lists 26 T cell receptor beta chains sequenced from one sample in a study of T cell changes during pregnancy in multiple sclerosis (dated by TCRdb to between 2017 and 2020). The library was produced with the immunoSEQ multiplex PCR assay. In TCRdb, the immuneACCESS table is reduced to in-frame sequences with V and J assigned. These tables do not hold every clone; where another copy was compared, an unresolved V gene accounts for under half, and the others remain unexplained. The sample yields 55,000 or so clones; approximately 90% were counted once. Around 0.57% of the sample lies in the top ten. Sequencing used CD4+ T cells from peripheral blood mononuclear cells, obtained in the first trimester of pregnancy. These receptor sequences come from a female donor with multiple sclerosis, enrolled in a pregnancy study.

The DNA of the CDR3 is TGCGCCAGCAGCTGGGGAGACAGGGGCGGCAATCAGCCCCAGCATTTT. Amino acids: CASSWGDRGGNQPQHF. The V call is TRBV5-1, the J call TRBJ1-5; 8 bases map to TRBD1. The J segment lost 2 bases and the V segment lost 3 bases, leaving 7 bases of the junction unmatched. The CDR3 length is 16 residues. CDR1 is SGHRS, CDR2 YFSETQ, per germline. The full variable domain, in which reference TRBV5-1 and TRBJ1-5 provide the parts outside the CDR3, is KAGVTQTPRYLIKTRGQQVTLSCSPISGHRSVSWYQQTPGQGLQFLFEYFSETQRNKGNFPGRFSGRQFSNSRSEMNVSTLELGDSALYLCASSWGDRGGNQPQHFGDGTRLSIL.

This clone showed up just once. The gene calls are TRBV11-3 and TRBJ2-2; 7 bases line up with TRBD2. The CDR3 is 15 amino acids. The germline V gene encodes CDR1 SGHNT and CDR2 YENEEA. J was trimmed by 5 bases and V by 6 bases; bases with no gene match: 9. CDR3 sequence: CASRPSGGRTGELFF. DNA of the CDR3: TGTGCCAGCAGACCTAGCGGAGGGAGGACCGGGGAGCTGTTTTTT.

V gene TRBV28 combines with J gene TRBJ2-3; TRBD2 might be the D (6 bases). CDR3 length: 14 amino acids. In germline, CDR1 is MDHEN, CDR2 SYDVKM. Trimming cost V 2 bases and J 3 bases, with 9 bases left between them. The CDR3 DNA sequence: TGTGCCAGCAGTTTACCCGGGACTACAGATACGCAGTATTTT. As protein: CASSLPGTTDTQYF.

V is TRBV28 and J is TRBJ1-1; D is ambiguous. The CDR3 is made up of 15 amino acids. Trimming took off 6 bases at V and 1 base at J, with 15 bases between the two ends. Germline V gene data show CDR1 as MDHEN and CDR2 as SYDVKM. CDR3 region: CASRALGSPNTEAFF. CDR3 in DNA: TGTGCCAGCAGAGCTCTGGGCAGCCCGAACACTGAAGCTTTCTTT.

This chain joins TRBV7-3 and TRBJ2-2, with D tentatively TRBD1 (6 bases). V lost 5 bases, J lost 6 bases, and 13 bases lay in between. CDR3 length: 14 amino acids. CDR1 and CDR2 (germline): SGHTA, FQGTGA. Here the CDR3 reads CASSSQQGAGELFF. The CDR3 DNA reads TGTGCCAGCAGCAGCCAACAGGGTGCCGGGGAGCTGTTTTTT.

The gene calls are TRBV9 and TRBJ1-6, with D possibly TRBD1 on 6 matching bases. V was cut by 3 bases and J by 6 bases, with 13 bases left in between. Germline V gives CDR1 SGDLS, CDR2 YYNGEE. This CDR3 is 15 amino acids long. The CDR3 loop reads CASSALDSPNSPLHF. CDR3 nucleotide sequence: TGTGCCAGCAGCGCCCTGGACAGTCCTAATTCACCCCTCCACTTT.

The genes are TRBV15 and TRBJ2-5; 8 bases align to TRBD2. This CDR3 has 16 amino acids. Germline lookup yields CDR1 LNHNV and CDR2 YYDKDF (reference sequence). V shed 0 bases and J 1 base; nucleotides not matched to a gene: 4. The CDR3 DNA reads TGTGCCACCAGCAGAGATAGGGCGGGGGGCCAAGAGACCCAGTACTTC. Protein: CATSRDRAGGQETQYF.

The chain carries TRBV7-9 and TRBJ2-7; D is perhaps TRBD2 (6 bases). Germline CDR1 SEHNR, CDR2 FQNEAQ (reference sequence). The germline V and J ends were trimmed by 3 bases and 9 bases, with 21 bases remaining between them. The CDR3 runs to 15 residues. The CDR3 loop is CASSFGGNPPDVQYF. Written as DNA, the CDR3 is TGTGCCAGCAGCTTTGGAGGGAACCCCCCAGATGTGCAGTACTTC.

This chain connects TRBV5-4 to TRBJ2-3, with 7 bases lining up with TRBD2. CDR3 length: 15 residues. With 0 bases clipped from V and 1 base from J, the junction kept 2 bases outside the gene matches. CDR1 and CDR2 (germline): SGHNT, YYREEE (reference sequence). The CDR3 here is CASSLGLAGTDTQYF. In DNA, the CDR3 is TGTGCCAGCAGCTTGGGGCTAGCGGGCACAGATACGCAGTATTTT.

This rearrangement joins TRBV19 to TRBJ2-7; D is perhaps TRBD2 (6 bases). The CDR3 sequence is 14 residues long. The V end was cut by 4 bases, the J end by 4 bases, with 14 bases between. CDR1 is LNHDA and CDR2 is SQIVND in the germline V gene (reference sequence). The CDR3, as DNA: TGTGCCAGTAGTAGGGACTGGATTAGTTACGAGCAGTACTTC. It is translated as CASSRDWISYEQYF.

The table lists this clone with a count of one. The CDR3 DNA is TGTGCCATCTCTGATACAGATAACTATGGCTACACCTTC. This codes for CAISDTDNYGYTF. The V gene is TRBV10-3, the J gene TRBJ1-2; no definite D call. CDR3 length: 13 residues. The ends were cut back, 8 bases at V and 1 base at J, with 11 bases in the middle. Germline CDR1 is ENHRY and CDR2 is SYGVKD.

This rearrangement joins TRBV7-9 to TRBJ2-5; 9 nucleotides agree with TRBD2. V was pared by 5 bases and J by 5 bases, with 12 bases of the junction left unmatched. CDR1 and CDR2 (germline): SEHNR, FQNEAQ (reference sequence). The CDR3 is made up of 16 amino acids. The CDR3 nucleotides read TGTGCCAGCAGCGCCCCGGGACTAGCTAGCCGGGAGACCCAGTACTTC. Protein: CASSAPGLASRETQYF.

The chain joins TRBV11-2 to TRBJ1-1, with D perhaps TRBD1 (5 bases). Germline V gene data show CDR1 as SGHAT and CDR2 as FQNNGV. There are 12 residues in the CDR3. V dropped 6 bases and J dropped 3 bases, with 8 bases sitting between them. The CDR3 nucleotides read TGTGCCAGCAGGGGGGGGGACACTGAAGCTTTCTTT. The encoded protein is CASRGGDTEAFF.

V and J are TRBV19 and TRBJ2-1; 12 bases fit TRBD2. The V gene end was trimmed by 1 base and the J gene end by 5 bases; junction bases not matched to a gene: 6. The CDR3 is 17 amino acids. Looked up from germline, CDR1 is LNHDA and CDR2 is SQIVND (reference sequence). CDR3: CASSIVSSGGGHNEQFF. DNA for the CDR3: TGTGCCAGTAGTATAGTTTCTAGCGGGGGGGGGCACAATGAGCAGTTCTTC.

The CDR3 is CASSIGQGTDTQYF. Here the CDR3 DNA reads TGCGCCAGCAGCATAGGACAGGGCACAGATACGCAGTATTTT. This rearrangement joins TRBV5-1 to TRBJ2-3; TRBD1 agrees at 7 bases. Germline trimming cut 4 bases from V and 1 base from J; bases unmatched to any gene: 3. Germline CDR1 and CDR2: SGHRS and YFSETQ. The CDR3 runs to 14 residues.

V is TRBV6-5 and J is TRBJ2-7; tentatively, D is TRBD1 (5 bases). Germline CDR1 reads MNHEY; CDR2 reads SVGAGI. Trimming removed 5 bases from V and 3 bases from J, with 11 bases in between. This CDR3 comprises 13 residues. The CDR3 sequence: CASSQPGFYEQYF. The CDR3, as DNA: TGTGCCAGCAGTCAACCAGGGTTCTACGAGCAGTACTTC.

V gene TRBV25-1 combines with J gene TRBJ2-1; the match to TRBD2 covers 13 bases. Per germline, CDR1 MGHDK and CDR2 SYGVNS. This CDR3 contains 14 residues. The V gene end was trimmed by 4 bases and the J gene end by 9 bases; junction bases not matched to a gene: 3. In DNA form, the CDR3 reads TGTGCCAGCAGTGTTGGGACTAGCGGGACTGAGCAGTTCTTC. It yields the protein CASSVGTSGTEQFF.

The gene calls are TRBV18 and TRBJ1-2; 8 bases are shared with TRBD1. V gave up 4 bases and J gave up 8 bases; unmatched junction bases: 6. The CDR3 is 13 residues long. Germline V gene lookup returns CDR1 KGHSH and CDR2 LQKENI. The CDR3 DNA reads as TGTGCCAGCTCACAATCGGGGACAGGAGGCTACACCTTC. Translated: CASSQSGTGGYTF.

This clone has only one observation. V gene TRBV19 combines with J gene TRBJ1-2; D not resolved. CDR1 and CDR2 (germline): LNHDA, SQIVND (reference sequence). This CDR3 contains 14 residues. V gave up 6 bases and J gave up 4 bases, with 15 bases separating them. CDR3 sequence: CASSSRVPSYGYTF. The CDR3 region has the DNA TGTGCCAGTAGCTCCCGAGTACCTTCCTATGGCTACACCTTC.

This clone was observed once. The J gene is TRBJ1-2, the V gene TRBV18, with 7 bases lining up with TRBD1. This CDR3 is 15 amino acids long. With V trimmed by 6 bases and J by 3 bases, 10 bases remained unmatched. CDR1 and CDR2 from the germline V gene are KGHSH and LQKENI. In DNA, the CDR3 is TGTGCCAGCTCGTATAAGGGGGCGGTTGACTATGGCTACACCTTC. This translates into CASSYKGAVDYGYTF. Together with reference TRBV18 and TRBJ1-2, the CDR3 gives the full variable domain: NAGVMQNPRHLVRRRGQEARLRCSPMKGHSHVYWYRQLPEEGLKFMVYLQKENIIDESGMPKERFSAEFPKEGPSILRIQQVVRGDSAAYFCASSYKGAVDYGYTFGSGTRLTVV.

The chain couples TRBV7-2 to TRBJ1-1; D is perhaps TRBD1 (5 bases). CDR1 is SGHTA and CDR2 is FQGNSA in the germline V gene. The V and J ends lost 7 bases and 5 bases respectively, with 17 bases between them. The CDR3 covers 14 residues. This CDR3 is CASKISSGGTEAFF. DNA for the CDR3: TGTGCCAGCAAGATATCAAGCGGGGGGACTGAAGCTTTCTTT.

The CDR3 sequence is CASSYRGNYEQYF. The DNA of the CDR3 is TGTGCCAGCAGCTACAGGGGAAATTACGAGCAGTACTTC. The chain combines TRBV27 with TRBJ2-7; 7 bases align to TRBD1. Germline values: CDR1 MNHEY, CDR2 SMNVEV (reference sequence). Trimming removed 6 bases from V and 4 bases from J; junction bases left unmatched: 6. The CDR3 runs to 13 residues.

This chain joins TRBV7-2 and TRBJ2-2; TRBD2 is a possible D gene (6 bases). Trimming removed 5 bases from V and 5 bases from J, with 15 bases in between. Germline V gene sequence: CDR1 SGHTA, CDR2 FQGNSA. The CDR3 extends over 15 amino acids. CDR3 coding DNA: TGTGCCAGCAGCCAGGAGGGCCGGGCGACCGGGGAGCTGTTTTTT. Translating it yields CASSQEGRATGELFF. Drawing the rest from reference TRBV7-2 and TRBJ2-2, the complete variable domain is GAGVSQSPSNKVTEKGKDVELRCDPISGHTALYWYRQSLGQGLEFLIYFQGNSAPDKSGLPSDRFSAERTGGSVSTLTIQRTQQEDSAVYLCASSQEGRATGELFFGEGSRLTVL.

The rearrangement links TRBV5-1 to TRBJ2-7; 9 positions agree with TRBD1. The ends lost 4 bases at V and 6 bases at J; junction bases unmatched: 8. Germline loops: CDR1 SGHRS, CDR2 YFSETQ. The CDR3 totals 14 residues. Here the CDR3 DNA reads TGCGCCAGCAGCACGCCGGGACAGGGATCCGAGCAGTACTTC. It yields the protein CASSTPGQGSEQYF.

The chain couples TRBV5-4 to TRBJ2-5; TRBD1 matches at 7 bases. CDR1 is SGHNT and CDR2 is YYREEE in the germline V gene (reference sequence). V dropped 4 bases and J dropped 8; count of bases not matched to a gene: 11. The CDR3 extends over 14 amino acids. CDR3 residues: CASSRMTGMDTQYF. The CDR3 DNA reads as TGTGCCAGCAGCCGTATGACAGGGATGGACACCCAGTACTTC.

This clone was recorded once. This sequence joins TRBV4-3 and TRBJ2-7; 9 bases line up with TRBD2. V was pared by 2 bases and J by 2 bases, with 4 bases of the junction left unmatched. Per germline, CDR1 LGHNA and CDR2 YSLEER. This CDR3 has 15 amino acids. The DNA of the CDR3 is TGCGCCAGCAGCCAATGGCTAGCGGGGCCCTACGAGCAGTACTTC. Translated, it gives CASSQWLAGPYEQYF.